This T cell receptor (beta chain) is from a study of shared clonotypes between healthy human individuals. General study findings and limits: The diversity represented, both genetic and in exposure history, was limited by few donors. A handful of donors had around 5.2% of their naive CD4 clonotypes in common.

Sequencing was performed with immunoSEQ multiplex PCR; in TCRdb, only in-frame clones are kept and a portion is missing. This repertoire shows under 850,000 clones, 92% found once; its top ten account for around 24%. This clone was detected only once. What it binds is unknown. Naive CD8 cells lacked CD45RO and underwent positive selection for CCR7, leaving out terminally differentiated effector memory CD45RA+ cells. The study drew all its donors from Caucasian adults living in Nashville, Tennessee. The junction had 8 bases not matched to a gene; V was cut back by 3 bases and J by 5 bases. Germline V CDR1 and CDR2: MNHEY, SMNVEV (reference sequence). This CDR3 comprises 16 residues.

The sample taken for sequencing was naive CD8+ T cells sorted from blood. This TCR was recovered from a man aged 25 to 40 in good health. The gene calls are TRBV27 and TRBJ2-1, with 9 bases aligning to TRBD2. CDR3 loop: CASSLLAGLGNNEQFF. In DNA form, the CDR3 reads TGTGCCAGCAGTTTGCTAGCGGGGTTGGGGAACAATGAGCAGTTCTTC.